The present T cell receptor (beta chain) was sequenced within a study of shared clonotypes between healthy human individuals. Produced via immunoSEQ multiplex PCR; TCRdb's table is partial and in-frame only. The table lists approximately 2.1 million clones, just over 90% of them singletons. Splitting of CD4+ cells produced CD45RA+ naive and CD45RA-negative memory subsets. The source of this sequence is a young man in good health. Some clones in this sample may be carry-over from other donors' samples. The specimen sequenced was naive CD4+ T cells from PBMCs. Subset given: CD45RA+ positively selected.

CDR3 sequence reads: CASTTSRLYNEQFF. The DNA of the CDR3 is TGTGCCAGTACCACGTCTCGACTTTACAATGAGCAGTTCTTC. The chain has TRBV19 and TRBJ2-1, with no clear D. V was pared by 7 bases and J by 4 bases, with 14 bases between. This CDR3 has 14 residues. Germline V gives CDR1 LNHDA, CDR2 SQIVND (reference sequence). Combining the CDR3 with reference TRBV19 and TRBJ2-1 gives the whole variable domain DGGITQSPKYLFRKEGQNVTLSCEQNLNHDAMYWYRQDPGQGLRLIYYSQIVNDFQKGDIAEGYSVSREKKESFPLTVTSAQKNPTAFYLCASTTSRLYNEQFFGPGTRLTVL.